Here is one T cell receptor beta chain with its context. The data were taken from a study of CD8 T cells in Susac syndrome. TCR beta was sequenced from blood CD8+ and CD4+ T cells. The authors reverse transcribed about 0.5 to 1 ug RNA with random hexamers. TCRdb re-analysed the immunoSEQ multiplex PCR reads in MiXCR, keeping a single row per CDR3 protein. The data hold approximately 200,000 distinct CDR3 sequences, with approximately 95% observed a single time. V dropped 8 bases and J dropped 7 bases, with 24 bases sitting between them. The CDR3 sequence is 15 residues long. The germline V gene encodes CDR1 MNHEY and CDR2 SVGAGI.

The sample comprised CD4+ T cells from PBMCs. J is TRBJ2-7 and V is TRBV6-5, with unresolved D. The TCR was taken from a human donor with multiple sclerosis. DNA for the CDR3: TGTGCCAGCGACCAAGCAGCCTTGCGGCAAATTGAGCAGTACTTC. This gives the protein CASDQAALRQIEQYF.